A single sample is the source of the 23 T cell receptor beta chains below, sequenced in a study of blood T cell repertoires in COVID-19. The table came from immunoSEQ multiplex PCR; TCRdb's copy has only in-frame clones and leaves some out. The sample consists of 300,000 to 350,000 clones, roughly 87% of them appearing once. Material for sequencing was peripheral blood. The receptor source for this set is a man between 25 and 39 years old with COVID-19, enrolled during active disease.

The CDR3 loop is CASSGDSSTDTQYF. The DNA of the CDR3 is TGTGCCAGCAGCGGGGATTCTAGCACAGATACGCAGTATTTT. The chain combines TRBV28 with TRBJ2-3; D might be TRBD2 (5 bases). V shed 6 bases and J shed 0 bases, with 10 bases lying between them. Germline V gene data show CDR1 as MDHEN and CDR2 as SYDVKM. CDR3 size: 14 residues.

CDR3 protein: CAWSVLTGNSPLHF. The CDR3 region has the DNA TGTGCCTGGAGTGTACTAACAGGGAATTCACCCCTCCACTTT. The chain links TRBV30 to TRBJ1-6; weak D call: TRBD1 (6 bases). The CDR3 covers 14 residues. Germline CDR1 GTSNPN, CDR2 SVGIG (reference sequence). V dropped 0 bases and J dropped 7 bases, with 10 bases sitting between them.

The chain uses TRBV11-2 and TRBJ2-1, with TRBD2 matching over 8 bases. The CDR3 covers 16 residues. The junction had 7 bases not matched to a gene; V was cut back by 1 base and J by 5 bases. Germline CDR1 is SGHAT and CDR2 is FQNNGV. The CDR3 nucleotides are TGTGCCAGCAGCTTAGTTTATCGGGGGGGCCACAATGAGCAGTTCTTC. Amino acid sequence: CASSLVYRGGHNEQFF.

V and J are TRBV7-2 and TRBJ2-4; a possible D gene is TRBD2 (5 bases). The V end was cut by 5 bases, the J end by 9 bases, with 14 bases between. CDR1 is SGHTA and CDR2 is FQGNSA in the germline V gene. The CDR3 sequence is 13 residues long. The chain's CDR3 is CASSPARESIQYF. The CDR3 DNA is TGTGCCAGCAGCCCGGCACGGGAAAGCATTCAGTACTTC.

This chain links TRBV25-1 with TRBJ2-7, with TRBD1 identical over 12 bases. V was clipped by 4 bases and J by 1 base; unmatched bases: 11. This CDR3 spans 18 amino acids. The germline V gene encodes CDR1 MGHDK and CDR2 SYGVNS. The CDR3 protein is CASSGAGQGASVSYEQYF. As DNA, the CDR3 is TGTGCCAGCAGTGGCGCGGGACAGGGGGCTAGTGTTTCCTACGAGCAGTACTTC.

J is TRBJ2-5 and V is TRBV29-1; D possibly corresponds to TRBD2 (6 bases). CDR3 length: 13 amino acids. CDR1 is SQVTM, CDR2 ANQGSEA, per germline. V was pared by 6 bases and J by 1 base, with 12 bases between. CDR3 DNA: TGCAGCGTAAAGAAGACTAGCCAAGAGACCCAGTACTTC. Translated: CSVKKTSQETQYF. Full variable domain (outside the CDR3, taken from reference TRBV29-1 and TRBJ2-5): SAVISQKPSRDICQRGTSLTIQCQVDSQVTMMFWYRQQPGQSLTLIATANQGSEATYESGFVIDKFPISRPNLTFSTLTVSNMSPEDSSIYLCSVKKTSQETQYFGPGTRLLVL.

This rearrangement joins TRBV29-1 to TRBJ2-3; 8 bases fit TRBD1. CDR3 size: 16 residues. V lost 5 bases and J lost 2; bases outside the gene matches: 12. The germline gives CDR1 SQVTM, CDR2 ANQGSEA. CDR3 DNA sequence: TGCAGCGTTATCTGGGCAGACAGGGGACACACAGATACGCAGTATTTT. Protein sequence: CSVIWADRGHTDTQYF.

J is TRBJ1-3 and V is TRBV15; no definite D call. V was shortened by 0 bases and J by 0 bases, with 6 bases between the two germline ends. Germline loops: CDR1 LNHNV, CDR2 YYDKDF (reference sequence). The CDR3 is 15 residues long. The CDR3 spells CATSRDRGSGNTIYF. The CDR3 coding sequence is TGTGCCACCAGCAGAGATAGAGGCTCTGGAAACACCATATATTTT. Combining the CDR3 with reference TRBV15 and TRBJ1-3 gives the whole variable domain DAMVIQNPRYQVTQFGKPVTLSCSQTLNHNVMYWYQQKSSQAPKLLFHYYDKDFNNEADTPDNFQSRRPNTSFCFLDIRSPGLGDTAMYLCATSRDRGSGNTIYFGEGSWLTVV.

The chain employs TRBV19 and TRBJ1-6; no firm D call. Germline values: CDR1 LNHDA, CDR2 SQIVND (reference sequence). This CDR3 is built from 15 residues. V lost 4 bases and J 6 bases, leaving 13 bases between the germline ends. The CDR3 region is CASSKVDSLNSPLHF. In DNA, the CDR3 is TGTGCCAGTAGTAAGGTGGACTCCCTTAATTCACCCCTCCACTTT.

The chain couples TRBV6-5 to TRBJ1-3; D ambiguous. Trimming left V 8 bases short and J 0 bases short, with 14 bases between. This CDR3 has 15 residues. From germline, CDR1 is MNHEY and CDR2 SVGAGI. The DNA of the CDR3 is TGTGCCAGCCGAGGGTCCTTCAGCTCTGGAAACACCATATATTTT. Translating gives CASRGSFSSGNTIYF.

The chain recombines TRBV5-5 with TRBJ2-7; D is ambiguous. The V gene's germline CDR1 is SGHKS and CDR2 YYEKEE (reference sequence). V gave up 1 base and J gave up 0 bases, with 11 bases separating them. This CDR3 spans 15 amino acids. This CDR3 is CASSLNYLSSYEQYF. In DNA form, the CDR3 reads TGTGCCAGCAGCTTGAACTACTTAAGCTCCTACGAGCAGTACTTC.

The rearrangement links TRBV4-3 to TRBJ1-2; D uncertain. The CDR3 sequence is 16 residues long. From germline, CDR1 is LGHNA and CDR2 YSLEER. Trimming took 4 bases from V and 4 from J, leaving 19 bases between them. Here the CDR3 reads CASSPALGGRSYGYTF. In DNA, the CDR3 is TGCGCCAGCAGCCCAGCTCTGGGAGGGCGTAGCTATGGCTACACCTTC.

This chain joins TRBV6-5 and TRBJ2-2, with 8 bases matching TRBD2. Trimming removed 7 bases from V and 6 bases from J; junction bases left unmatched: 1. The CDR3 is 12 amino acids. The germline V gene encodes CDR1 MNHEY and CDR2 SVGAGI. The CDR3 loop is CASKRGPGELFF. The CDR3, as DNA: TGTGCCAGCAAGCGGGGGCCCGGGGAGCTGTTTTTT.

The J gene is TRBJ2-5, the V gene TRBV6-2 or TRBV6-3; 9 nucleotides agree with TRBD1. The CDR3 extends over 15 amino acids. V was pared by 5 bases and J by 5 bases, with 9 bases of the junction left unmatched. Germline V lookup: CDR1 MNHEY, CDR2 SVGEGT. The CDR3 DNA is TGTGCCAGCAGTCCCGGGACAGGGCACGCGGAGACCCAGTACTTC. Translating gives CASSPGTGHAETQYF.

The CDR3, as DNA: TGTGCCAGCAGTGAAAGTCAGTCTAGCAATCAGCCCCAGCATTTT. The encoded protein is CASSESQSSNQPQHF. The chain uses TRBV2 and TRBJ1-5, with unresolved D. The V end was cut by 2 bases, the J end by 0 bases, with 8 bases between. Germline assignment: CDR1 SNHLY and CDR2 FYNNEI. This CDR3 has 15 amino acids.

The CDR3 DNA follows: TGTGCCAGCAGATTTCAGGGCTATAGCACAGATACGCAGTATTTT. It translates to CASRFQGYSTDTQYF. This chain uses TRBV6-5 with TRBJ2-3; D might be TRBD1 (5 bases). V shed 6 bases and J shed 0 bases, with 13 bases lying between them. The CDR3 runs 15 residues. Germline V lookup: CDR1 MNHEY, CDR2 SVGAGI.

Ten or more counts support this clone. The chain recombines TRBV27 with TRBJ2-1; a weak D match, TRBD1 (8 bases). V gave up 5 bases and J gave up 2 bases, with 13 bases separating them. The length of the CDR3 is 15 residues. Looked up from germline, CDR1 is MNHEY and CDR2 is SMNVEV (reference sequence). Here the CDR3 reads CASSTTGGAYNEQFF. The CDR3 DNA is TGTGCCAGCAGTACCACAGGGGGGGCCTACAATGAGCAGTTCTTC.

This clone occurred once. This chain joins TRBV5-6 and TRBJ2-3; TRBD2 agrees at 7 bases. J lost 4 bases, V lost 4 bases, and 6 bases had no gene match. There are 14 residues in the CDR3. CDR1 and CDR2 (germline): SGHDT, YYEEEE. Here the CDR3 reads CASSLDGGSDTQYF. In nucleotides, the CDR3 is TGTGCCAGCAGCCTGGACGGGGGGTCAGATACGCAGTATTTT.

The J gene is TRBJ1-2, the V gene TRBV6-6, with 7 positions matching TRBD1. In germline, CDR1 is MNHNY, CDR2 SVGAGI (reference sequence). The CDR3 is 14 amino acids. The J segment lost 2 bases and the V segment lost 6 bases, leaving 6 bases of the junction unmatched. The CDR3 region is CASRRQGKNYGYTF. As DNA, the CDR3 is TGTGCCAGCAGACGACAGGGCAAAAACTATGGCTACACCTTC.

J is TRBJ2-2 and V is TRBV5-1; 8 positions match TRBD1. V gave up 4 bases and J gave up 5 bases; unmatched junction bases: 16. The CDR3 extends over 18 amino acids. From germline, CDR1 is SGHRS and CDR2 YFSETQ. CDR3: CASSGRLPLGQATGELFF. The CDR3 nucleotides read TGCGCCAGCAGCGGGCGACTGCCGTTGGGACAGGCTACCGGGGAGCTGTTTTTT.

This clone was picked up one time. The J gene is TRBJ1-5, the V gene TRBV6-5; tentative D call: TRBD1 (6 bases). The V gene's germline CDR1 is MNHEY and CDR2 SVGAGI. This CDR3 region has 13 residues. V was clipped by 4 bases and J by 4 bases, with 8 bases between them. CDR3 sequence: CASSWTENQPQHF. CDR3 nucleotide sequence: TGTGCCAGCAGTTGGACAGAGAATCAGCCCCAGCATTTT.

The chain recombines TRBV2 with TRBJ2-7, with a tentative D call TRBD1 (7 bases). CDR1 SNHLY and CDR2 FYNNEI come from the germline V gene. The CDR3 is made up of 15 amino acids. Trimming removed 2 bases at V and 2 bases at J, with 13 bases between. The CDR3 DNA reads TGTGCCAGCAGTGAATTGGGCAGGGGGGCCTACGAGCAGTACTTC. Its protein product is CASSELGRGAYEQYF.

The J gene is TRBJ2-3, the V gene TRBV19; 8 bases map to TRBD1. V shed 7 bases and J 0 bases; nucleotides not matched to a gene: 9. The CDR3 is 16 amino acids. Per germline, CDR1 LNHDA and CDR2 SQIVND (reference sequence). The CDR3 DNA is TGTGCCAGTATGGCCAACCGGGACAGGAGCACAGATACGCAGTATTTT. Protein product: CASMANRDRSTDTQYF.